The rows below give T cell receptor beta chains drawn from one sample of a study of blood T cell repertoires in COVID-19. Profiling relied on immunoSEQ multiplex PCR, and the TCRdb table lists in-frame clones only, not all of them. The sample has under 350,000 clones, roughly nine tenths seen once. The source material was peripheral blood. All receptors derive from a woman aged 25 to 39 with COVID-19, enrolled during active disease. Each CDR3 is given with its conserved first and last residue. The D gene is left open where the match is weak.

V gene: TRBV6-1; J gene: TRBJ2-1; D gene: NA; CDR3 DNA: TGTGCCAGCAGTGAAGGAGGGCCGGGCAATGAGCAGTTCTTC; CDR3 protein: CASSEGGPGNEQFF
V gene: TRBV6-5; J gene: TRBJ1-2; D gene: TRBD1; CDR3 DNA: TGTGCCAGCAATTCCCCGGACAGGGGCTATGGCTACACCTTC; CDR3 protein: CASNSPDRGYGYTF
V gene: TRBV9; J gene: TRBJ1-1; D gene: NA; CDR3 DNA: TGTGCCAGCAGCCTGGCGGGGAACACTGAAGCTTTCTTT; CDR3 protein: CASSLAGNTEAFF
V gene: TRBV10-3; J gene: TRBJ2-3; D gene: TRBD2; CDR3 DNA: TGTGCCATCAGTGAGCGGGGGGGCCCTGACGATACGCAGTATTTT; CDR3 protein: CAISERGGPDDTQYF
V gene: TRBV19; J gene: TRBJ2-2; D gene: TRBD1; CDR3 DNA: TGTGCCAGTAGTATAATACAGGGGGCAGCCGGGGAGCTGTTTTTT; CDR3 protein: CASSIIQGAAGELFF
V gene: TRBV18; J gene: TRBJ1-2; D gene: NA; CDR3 DNA: TGTGCCAGCTCACCGGACAGTGACTATGGCTACACCTTC; CDR3 protein: CASSPDSDYGYTF
V gene: TRBV6-6; J gene: TRBJ1-1; D gene: NA; CDR3 DNA: TGTGCCAGCAGCTCCGGACTAGGACCCCCTTACACTGAAGCTTTCTTT; CDR3 protein: CASSSGLGPPYTEAFF
V gene: TRBV9; J gene: TRBJ2-7; D gene: NA; CDR3 DNA: TGTGCCAGCAGCGTATCGGGGTGGGCGCCTCACGAGCAGTACTTC; CDR3 protein: CASSVSGWAPHEQYF
V gene: TRBV5-1; J gene: TRBJ1-2; D gene: TRBD1; CDR3 DNA: TGCGCCAGCAGCTCACAGGGGAATGGCTACACCTTC; CDR3 protein: CASSSQGNGYTF
V gene: TRBV7-3; J gene: TRBJ2-1; D gene: TRBD2; CDR3 DNA: TGTGCCAGCAGCTTAACCGGGACTAGCGGGGGGTTTTACAATGAGCAGTTCTTC; CDR3 protein: CASSLTGTSGGFYNEQFF
V gene: TRBV5-4; J gene: TRBJ2-3; D gene: NA; CDR3 DNA: TGTGCCAGCAGACTTGGGAACGCGGAGGGGACAGATACGCAGTATTTT; CDR3 protein: CASRLGNAEGTDTQYF
V gene: TRBV6-1; J gene: TRBJ1-2; D gene: TRBD1; CDR3 DNA: TGTGCCAGCAGAGAAACCGGGACAGGACTTCTCACTTTCTATGGCTACACCTTC; CDR3 protein: CASRETGTGLLTFYGYTF
V gene: TRBV7-9; J gene: TRBJ2-5; D gene: TRBD2; CDR3 DNA: TGTGCCAGCAGCTTCCACCCGGTAGCGGGGGCACTCCAAGAGACCCAGTACTTC; CDR3 protein: CASSFHPVAGALQETQYF
V gene: TRBV24-1; J gene: TRBJ1-5; D gene: NA; CDR3 DNA: TGTGCCACCACCCCCCCCGCAGGGAGGCAGAGCAATCAGCCCCAGCATTTT; CDR3 protein: CATTPPAGRQSNQPQHF